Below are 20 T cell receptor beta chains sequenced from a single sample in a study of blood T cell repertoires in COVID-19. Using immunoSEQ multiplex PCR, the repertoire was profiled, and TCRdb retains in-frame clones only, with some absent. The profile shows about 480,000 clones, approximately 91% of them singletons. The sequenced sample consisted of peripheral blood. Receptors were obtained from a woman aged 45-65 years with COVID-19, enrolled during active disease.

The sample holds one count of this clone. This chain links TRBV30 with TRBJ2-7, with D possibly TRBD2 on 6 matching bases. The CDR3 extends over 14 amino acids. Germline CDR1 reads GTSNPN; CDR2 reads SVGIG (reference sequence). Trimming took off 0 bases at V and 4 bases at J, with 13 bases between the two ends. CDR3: CAWSVGSGPYEQYF. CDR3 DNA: TGTGCCTGGAGTGTCGGGAGCGGGCCTTACGAGCAGTACTTC.

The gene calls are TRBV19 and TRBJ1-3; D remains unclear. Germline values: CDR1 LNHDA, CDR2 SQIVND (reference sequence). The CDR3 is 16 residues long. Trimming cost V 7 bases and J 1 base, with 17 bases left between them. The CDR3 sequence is CASTAAGRRSGNTIYF. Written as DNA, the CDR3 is TGTGCCAGTACTGCGGCCGGTCGTAGATCTGGAAACACCATATATTTT.

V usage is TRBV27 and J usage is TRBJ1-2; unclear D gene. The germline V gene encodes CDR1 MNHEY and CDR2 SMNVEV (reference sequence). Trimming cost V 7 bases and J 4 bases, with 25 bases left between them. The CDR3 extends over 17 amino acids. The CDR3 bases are TGTGCCAGCACGGCGGCACCGAGAAGTCCGCTGTTCTATGGCTACACCTTC. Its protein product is CASTAAPRSPLFYGYTF.

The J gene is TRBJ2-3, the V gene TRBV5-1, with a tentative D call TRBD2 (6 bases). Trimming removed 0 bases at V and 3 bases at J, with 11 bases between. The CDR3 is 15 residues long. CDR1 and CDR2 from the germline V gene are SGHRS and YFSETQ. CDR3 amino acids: CASSLAGEPTDTQYF. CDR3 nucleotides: TGCGCCAGCAGCTTGGCGGGAGAACCGACAGATACGCAGTATTTT.

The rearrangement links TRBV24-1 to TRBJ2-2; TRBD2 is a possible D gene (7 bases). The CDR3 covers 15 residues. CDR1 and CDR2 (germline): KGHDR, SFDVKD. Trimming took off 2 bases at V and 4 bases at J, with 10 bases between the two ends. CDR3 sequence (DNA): TGTGCCACCAGTGATTCGGGGGGCTTCACCGGGGAGCTGTTTTTT. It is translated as CATSDSGGFTGELFF.

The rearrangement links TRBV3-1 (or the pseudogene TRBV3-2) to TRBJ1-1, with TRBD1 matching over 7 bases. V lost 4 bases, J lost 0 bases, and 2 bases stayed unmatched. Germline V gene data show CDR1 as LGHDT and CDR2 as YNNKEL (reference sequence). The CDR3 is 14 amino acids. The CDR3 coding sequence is TGTGCCAGCAGCCGGGGACAGTTGAACACTGAAGCTTTCTTT. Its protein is CASSRGQLNTEAFF.

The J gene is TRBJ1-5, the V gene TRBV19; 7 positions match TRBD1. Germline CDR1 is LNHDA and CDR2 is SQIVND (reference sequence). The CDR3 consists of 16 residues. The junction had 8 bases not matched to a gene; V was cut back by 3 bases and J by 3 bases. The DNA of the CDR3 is TGTGCCAGTAGTATTGAGGGGGCACCACTCAATCAGCCCCAGCATTTT. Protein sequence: CASSIEGAPLNQPQHF. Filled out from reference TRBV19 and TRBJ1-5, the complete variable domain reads DGGITQSPKYLFRKEGQNVTLSCEQNLNHDAMYWYRQDPGQGLRLIYYSQIVNDFQKGDIAEGYSVSREKKESFPLTVTSAQKNPTAFYLCASSIEGAPLNQPQHFGDGTRLSIL.

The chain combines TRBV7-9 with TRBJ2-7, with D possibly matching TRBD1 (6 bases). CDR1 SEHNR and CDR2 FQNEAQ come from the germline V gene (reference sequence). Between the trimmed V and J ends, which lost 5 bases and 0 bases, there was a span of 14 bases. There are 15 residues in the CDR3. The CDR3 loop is CASSPRGTGSYEQYF. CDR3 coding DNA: TGTGCCAGCAGCCCCAGGGGCACGGGCTCCTACGAGCAGTACTTC.

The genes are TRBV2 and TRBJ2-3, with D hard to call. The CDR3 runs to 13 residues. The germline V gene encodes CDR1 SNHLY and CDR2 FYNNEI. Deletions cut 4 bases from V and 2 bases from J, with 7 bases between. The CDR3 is CASSVEITDTQYF. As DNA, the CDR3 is TGTGCCAGCAGTGTTGAGATCACAGATACGCAGTATTTT.

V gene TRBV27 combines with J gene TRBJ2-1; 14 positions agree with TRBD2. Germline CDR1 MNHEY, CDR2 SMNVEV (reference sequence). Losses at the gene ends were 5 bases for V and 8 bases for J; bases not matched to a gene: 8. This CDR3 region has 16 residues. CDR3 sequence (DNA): TGTGCCAGCAGTCCCGTTGGACTAGCGGGGGGCTATGAGCAGTTCTTC. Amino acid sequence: CASSPVGLAGGYEQFF.

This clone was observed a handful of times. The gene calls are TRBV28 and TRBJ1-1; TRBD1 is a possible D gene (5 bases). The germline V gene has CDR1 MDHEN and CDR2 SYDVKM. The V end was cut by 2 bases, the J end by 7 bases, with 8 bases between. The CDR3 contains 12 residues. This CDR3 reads CASSLRGFEAFF. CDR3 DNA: TGTGCCAGCAGTTTAAGGGGTTTTGAAGCTTTCTTT.

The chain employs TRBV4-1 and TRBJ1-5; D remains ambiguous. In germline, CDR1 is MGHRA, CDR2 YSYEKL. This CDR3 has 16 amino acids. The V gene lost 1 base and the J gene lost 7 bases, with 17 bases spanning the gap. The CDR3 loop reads CASSQVVAVGGQPQHF. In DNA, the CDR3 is TGCGCCAGCAGCCAAGTTGTAGCGGTCGGAGGACAGCCCCAGCATTTT.

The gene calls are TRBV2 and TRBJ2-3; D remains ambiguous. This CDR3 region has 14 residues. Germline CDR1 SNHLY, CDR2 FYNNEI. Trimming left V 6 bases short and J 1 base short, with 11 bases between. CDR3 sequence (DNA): TGTGCCAGCAGGGAGCATCATCGCACAGATACGCAGTATTTT. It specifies CASREHHRTDTQYF.

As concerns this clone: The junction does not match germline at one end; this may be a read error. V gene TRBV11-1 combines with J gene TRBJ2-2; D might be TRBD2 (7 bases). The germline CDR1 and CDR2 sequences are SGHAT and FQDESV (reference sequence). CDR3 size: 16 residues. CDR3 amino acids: CASSLLRGANAGELFF. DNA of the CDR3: TGTGCCAGCTCACTTCTACGGGGGGCGAACGCCGGGGAGCTGTTTTTT.

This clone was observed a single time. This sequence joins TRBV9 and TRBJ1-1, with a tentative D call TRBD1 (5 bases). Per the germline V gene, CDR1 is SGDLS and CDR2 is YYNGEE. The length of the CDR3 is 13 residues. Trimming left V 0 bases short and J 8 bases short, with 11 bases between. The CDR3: CASSVVREGEAFF. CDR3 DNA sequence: TGTGCCAGCAGCGTAGTCAGGGAGGGCGAAGCTTTCTTT.

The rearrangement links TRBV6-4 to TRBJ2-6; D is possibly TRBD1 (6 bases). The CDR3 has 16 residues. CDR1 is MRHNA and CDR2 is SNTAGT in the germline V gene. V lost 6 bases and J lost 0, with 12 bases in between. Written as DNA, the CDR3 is TGTGCCAGCAGCAGGGACACCTTCTCTGGGGCCAACGTCCTGACTTTC. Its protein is CASSRDTFSGANVLTF.

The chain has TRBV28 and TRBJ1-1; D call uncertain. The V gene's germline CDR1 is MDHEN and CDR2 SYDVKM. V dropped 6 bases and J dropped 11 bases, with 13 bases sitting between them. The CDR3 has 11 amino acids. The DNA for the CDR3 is TGTGCCAGCAGCTCGATCAGGATTGCTTTCTTT. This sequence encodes CASSSIRIAFF.

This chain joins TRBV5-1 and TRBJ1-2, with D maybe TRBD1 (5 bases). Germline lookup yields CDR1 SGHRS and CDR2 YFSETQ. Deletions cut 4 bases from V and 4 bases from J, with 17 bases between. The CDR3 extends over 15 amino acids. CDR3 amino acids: CASSGGTTQGYGYTF. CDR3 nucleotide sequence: TGCGCCAGCAGCGGGGGGACCACCCAAGGCTATGGCTACACCTTC.

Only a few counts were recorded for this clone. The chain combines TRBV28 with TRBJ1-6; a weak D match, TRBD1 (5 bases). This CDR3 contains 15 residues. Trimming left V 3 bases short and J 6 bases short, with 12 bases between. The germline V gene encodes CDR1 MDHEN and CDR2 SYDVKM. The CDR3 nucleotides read TGTGCCAGCAGTTTCTTGGGGACTACTAATTCACCCCTCCACTTT. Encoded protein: CASSFLGTTNSPLHF. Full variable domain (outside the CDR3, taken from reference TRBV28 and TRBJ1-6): DVKVTQSSRYLVKRTGEKVFLECVQDMDHENMFWYRQDPGLGLRLIYFSYDVKMKEKGDIPEGYSVSREKKERFSLILESASTNQTSMYLCASSFLGTTNSPLHFGNGTRLTVT.

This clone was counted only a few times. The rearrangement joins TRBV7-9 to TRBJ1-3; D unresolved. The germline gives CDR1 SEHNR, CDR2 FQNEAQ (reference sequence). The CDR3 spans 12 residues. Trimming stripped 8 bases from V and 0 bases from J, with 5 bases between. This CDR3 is CASLSSGNTIYF. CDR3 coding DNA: TGTGCCAGCTTGAGCTCTGGAAACACCATATATTTT.